One and the same sample provided the 5 T cell receptor beta chains below, sequenced in a study of T cells in localized non-small cell lung cancer. The protocol was immunoSEQ multiplex PCR, while the TCRdb copy is restricted to in-frame clones and leaves out a portion. The sample comprises a few thousand clones, around a quarter of which are singletons, and under 20% rests with the top ten. This specimen consisted of lung tumor tissue, obtained before any cancer treatment. Source of these receptors: a female donor older than 55 with stage III lung adenocarcinoma.

This clone was counted only a few times. The chain uses TRBV1 and TRBJ1-5. TRBV1 is given as a pseudogene. The CDR3 runs 18 residues. CDR3 sequence: CASSQGIIGGEGNQPQHF. The CDR3 region has the DNA TGCGCCAGCAGCCAAGGAATTATAGGGGGGGAAGGCAATCAGCCCCAGCATTTT.

This clone was observed a few times. The chain recombines TRBV23-1 with TRBJ1-1; no firm D call. TRBV23-1 is known as an ORF, though its function is uncertain. The V end was cut by 6 bases, the J end by 1 base, with 9 bases between. The CDR3 spans 13 residues. CDR3 sequence (DNA): TGCGCCAGCAGCTTGCAGCCGAACACTGAAGCTTTCTTT. Its translation: CASSLQPNTEAFF.

In its sample, this clone was seen a few times. The chain uses TRBV6-8 and TRBJ2-5; 7 positions agree with TRBD2. The CDR3 runs to 13 residues. Unmatched junction bases numbered 5, after V lost 8 bases and J lost 2 bases. Germline V lookup: CDR1 MNHGY, CDR2 SAAAGT. The CDR3 sequence is CASRGRGQETQYF. The CDR3 DNA reads TGTGCCAGCCGGGGGAGGGGACAAGAGACCCAGTACTTC.

There are a few counts of this clone. The J gene is TRBJ2-5, the V gene TRBV28; the D is unclear. The V and J ends lost 7 bases and 5 bases respectively, with 11 bases between them. Germline V CDR1 and CDR2: MDHEN, SYDVKM. The CDR3 has 12 residues. CDR3 in amino acids: CASTSLGETQYF. The CDR3 coding sequence is TGTGCCAGCACCTCTCTCGGGGAGACCCAGTACTTC.

This rearrangement joins TRBV6-7 to TRBJ2-3, with 7 positions matching TRBD2. TRBV6-7 carries the ORF label, with uncertain function. Germline trimming cut 5 bases from V and 0 bases from J; bases unmatched to any gene: 8. This CDR3 has 16 amino acids. CDR3 sequence (DNA): TGTGCCAGCAGTCGCCGCCTAGCGGAAAGCACAGATACGCAGTATTTT. The encoded protein is CASSRRLAESTDTQYF.